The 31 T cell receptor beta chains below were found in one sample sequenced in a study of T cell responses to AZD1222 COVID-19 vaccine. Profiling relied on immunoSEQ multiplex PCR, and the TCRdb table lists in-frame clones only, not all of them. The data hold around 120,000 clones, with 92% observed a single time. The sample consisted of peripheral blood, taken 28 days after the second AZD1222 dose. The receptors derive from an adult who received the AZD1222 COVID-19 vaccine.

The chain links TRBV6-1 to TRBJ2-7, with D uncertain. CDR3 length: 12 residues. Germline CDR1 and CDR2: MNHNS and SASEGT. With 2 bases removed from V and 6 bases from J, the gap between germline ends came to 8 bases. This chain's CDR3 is CASSEFAVEQYF. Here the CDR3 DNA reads TGTGCCAGCAGTGAATTTGCGGTCGAGCAGTACTTC.

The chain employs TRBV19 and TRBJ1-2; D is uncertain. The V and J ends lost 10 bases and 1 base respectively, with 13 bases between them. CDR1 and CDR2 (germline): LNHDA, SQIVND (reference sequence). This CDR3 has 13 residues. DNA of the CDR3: TGTGCCACGAACGTGGGGATTAACTATGGCTACACCTTC. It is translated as CATNVGINYGYTF.

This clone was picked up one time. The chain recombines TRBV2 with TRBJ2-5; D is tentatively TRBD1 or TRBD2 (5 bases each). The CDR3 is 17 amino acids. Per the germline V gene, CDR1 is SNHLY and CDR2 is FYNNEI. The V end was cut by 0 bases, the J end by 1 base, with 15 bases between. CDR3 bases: TGTGCCAGCAGTGAAGCCAACTCCGGGACGGGCCAAGAGACCCAGTACTTC. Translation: CASSEANSGTGQETQYF.

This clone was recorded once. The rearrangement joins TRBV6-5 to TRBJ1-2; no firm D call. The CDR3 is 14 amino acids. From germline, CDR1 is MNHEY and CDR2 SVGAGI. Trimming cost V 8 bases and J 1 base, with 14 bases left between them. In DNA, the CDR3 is TGTGCCAGCGTCGCCCCGGCGGATAACTATGGCTACACCTTC. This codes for CASVAPADNYGYTF.

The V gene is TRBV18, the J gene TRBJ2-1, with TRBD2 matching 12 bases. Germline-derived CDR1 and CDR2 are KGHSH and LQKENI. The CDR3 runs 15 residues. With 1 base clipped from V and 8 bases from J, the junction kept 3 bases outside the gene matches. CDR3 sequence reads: CASSPLGLAGHEQFF. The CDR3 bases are TGTGCCAGCTCACCACTCGGACTAGCGGGACATGAGCAGTTCTTC.

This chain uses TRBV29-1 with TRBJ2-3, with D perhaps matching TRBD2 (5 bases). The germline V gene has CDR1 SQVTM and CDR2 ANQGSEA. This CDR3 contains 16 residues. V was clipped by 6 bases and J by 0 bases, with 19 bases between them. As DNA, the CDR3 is TGCAGCGTCGCCGGACTTTCTTCTCTTAGCACAGATACGCAGTATTTT. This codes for CSVAGLSSLSTDTQYF.

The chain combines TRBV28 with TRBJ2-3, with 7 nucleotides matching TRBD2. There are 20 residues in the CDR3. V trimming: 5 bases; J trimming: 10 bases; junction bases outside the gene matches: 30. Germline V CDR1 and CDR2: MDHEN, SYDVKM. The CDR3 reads CASSSPGTKGGSGTKGAQYF. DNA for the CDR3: TGTGCCAGCAGTAGCCCCGGGACGAAGGGAGGGAGCGGGACTAAGGGTGCGCAGTATTTT.

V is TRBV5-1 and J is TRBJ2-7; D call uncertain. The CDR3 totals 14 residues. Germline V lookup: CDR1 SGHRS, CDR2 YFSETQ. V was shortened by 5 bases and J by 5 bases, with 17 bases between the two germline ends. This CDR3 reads CASRLLSGDNEQYF. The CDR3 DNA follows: TGCGCCAGCAGGCTTTTGTCGGGTGACAACGAGCAGTACTTC.

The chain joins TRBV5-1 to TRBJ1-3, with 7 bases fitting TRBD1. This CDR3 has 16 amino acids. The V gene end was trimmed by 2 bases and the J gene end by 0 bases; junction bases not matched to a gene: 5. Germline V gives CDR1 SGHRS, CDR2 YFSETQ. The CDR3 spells CASSLAGGDSGNTIYF. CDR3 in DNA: TGCGCCAGCAGCTTAGCAGGGGGAGACTCTGGAAACACCATATATTTT.

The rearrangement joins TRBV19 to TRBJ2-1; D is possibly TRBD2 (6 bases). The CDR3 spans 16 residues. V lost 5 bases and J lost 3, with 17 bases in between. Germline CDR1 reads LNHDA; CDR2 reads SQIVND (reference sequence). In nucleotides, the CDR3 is TGTGCCAGTAGTTCACTAGCCGGAGGGTTCTACAATGAGCAGTTCTTC. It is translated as CASSSLAGGFYNEQFF.

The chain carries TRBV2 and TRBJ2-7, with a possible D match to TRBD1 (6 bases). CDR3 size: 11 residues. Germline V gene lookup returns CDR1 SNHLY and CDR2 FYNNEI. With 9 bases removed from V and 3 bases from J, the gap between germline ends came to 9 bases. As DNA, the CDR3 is TGTGCCAGGAAACAGGGCTACGAGCAGTACTTC. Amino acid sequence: CARKQGYEQYF.

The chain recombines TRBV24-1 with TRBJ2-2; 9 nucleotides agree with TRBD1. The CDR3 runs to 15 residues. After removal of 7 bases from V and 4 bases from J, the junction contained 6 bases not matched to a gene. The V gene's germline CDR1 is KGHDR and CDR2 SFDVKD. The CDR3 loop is CATSPGTGLTGELFF. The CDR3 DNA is TGTGCCACCAGCCCAGGGACAGGGCTCACCGGGGAGCTGTTTTTT.

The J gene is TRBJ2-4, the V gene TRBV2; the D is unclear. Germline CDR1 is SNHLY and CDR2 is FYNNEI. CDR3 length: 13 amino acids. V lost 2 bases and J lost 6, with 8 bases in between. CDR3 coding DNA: TGTGCCAGCAGTGAAAGTCGTGGAAACATTCAGTACTTC. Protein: CASSESRGNIQYF.

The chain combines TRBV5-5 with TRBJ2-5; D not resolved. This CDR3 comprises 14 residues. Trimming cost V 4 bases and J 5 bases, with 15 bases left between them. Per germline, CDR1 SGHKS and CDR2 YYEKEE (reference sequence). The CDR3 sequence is CASSPMTELETQYF. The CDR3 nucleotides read TGTGCCAGCAGCCCCATGACTGAGTTGGAGACCCAGTACTTC.

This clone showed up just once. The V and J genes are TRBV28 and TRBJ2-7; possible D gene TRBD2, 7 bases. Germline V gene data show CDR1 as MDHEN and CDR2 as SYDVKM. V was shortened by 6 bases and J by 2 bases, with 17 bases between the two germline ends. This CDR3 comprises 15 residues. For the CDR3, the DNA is TGTGCCAGCAGACTTGGGGGGGGCCTTACCTACGAGCAGTACTTC. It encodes CASRLGGGLTYEQYF. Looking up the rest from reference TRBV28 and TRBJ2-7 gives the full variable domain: DVKVTQSSRYLVKRTGEKVFLECVQDMDHENMFWYRQDPGLGLRLIYFSYDVKMKEKGDIPEGYSVSREKKERFSLILESASTNQTSMYLCASRLGGGLTYEQYFGPGTRLTVT.

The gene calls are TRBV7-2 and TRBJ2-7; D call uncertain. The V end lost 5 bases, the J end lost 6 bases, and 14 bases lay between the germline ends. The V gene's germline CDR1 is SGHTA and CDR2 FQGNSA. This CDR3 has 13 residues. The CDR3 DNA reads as TGTGCCAGCAGCCCCCGCCAGAACTTCGAGCAGTACTTC. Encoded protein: CASSPRQNFEQYF.

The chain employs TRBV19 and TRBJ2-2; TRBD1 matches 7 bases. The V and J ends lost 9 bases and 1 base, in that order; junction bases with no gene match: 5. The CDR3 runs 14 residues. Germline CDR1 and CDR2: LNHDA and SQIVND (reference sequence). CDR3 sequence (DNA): TGTGCCAGCACCGGGACAGAGAACACCGGGGAGCTGTTTTTT. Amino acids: CASTGTENTGELFF.

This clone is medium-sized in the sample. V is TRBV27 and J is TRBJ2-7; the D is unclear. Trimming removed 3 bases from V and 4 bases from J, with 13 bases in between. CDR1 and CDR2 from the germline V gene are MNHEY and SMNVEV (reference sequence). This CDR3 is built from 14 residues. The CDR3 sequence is CASSFVGFGYEQYF. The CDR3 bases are TGTGCCAGCAGTTTTGTCGGTTTCGGGTACGAGCAGTACTTC.

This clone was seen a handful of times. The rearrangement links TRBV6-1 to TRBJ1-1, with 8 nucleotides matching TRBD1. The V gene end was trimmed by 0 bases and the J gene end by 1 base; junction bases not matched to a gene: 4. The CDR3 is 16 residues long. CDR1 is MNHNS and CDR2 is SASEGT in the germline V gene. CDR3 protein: CASSEALGTGNTEAFF. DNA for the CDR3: TGTGCCAGCAGTGAAGCGCTTGGGACAGGGAACACTGAAGCTTTCTTT.

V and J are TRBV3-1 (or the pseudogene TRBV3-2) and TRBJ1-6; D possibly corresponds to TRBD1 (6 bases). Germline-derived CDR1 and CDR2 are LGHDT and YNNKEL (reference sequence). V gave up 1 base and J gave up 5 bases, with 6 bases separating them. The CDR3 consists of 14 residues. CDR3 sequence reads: CASSQGQDNSPLHF. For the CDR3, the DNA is TGTGCCAGCAGCCAAGGACAGGATAATTCACCCCTCCACTTT.

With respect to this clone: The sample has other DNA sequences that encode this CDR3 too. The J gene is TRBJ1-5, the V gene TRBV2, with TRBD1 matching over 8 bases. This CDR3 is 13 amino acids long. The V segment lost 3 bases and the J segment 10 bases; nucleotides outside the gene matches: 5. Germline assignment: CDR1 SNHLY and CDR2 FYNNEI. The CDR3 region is CASSEETGVPQHF. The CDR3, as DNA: TGTGCCAGCAGTGAGGAGACAGGGGTCCCCCAGCATTTT.

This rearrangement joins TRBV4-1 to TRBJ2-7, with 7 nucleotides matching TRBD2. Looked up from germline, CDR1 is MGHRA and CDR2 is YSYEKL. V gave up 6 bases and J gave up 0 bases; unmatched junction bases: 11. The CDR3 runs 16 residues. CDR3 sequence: CASRPHSGGTSYEQYF. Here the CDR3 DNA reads TGCGCCAGCAGACCCCATTCCGGGGGGACCTCCTACGAGCAGTACTTC.

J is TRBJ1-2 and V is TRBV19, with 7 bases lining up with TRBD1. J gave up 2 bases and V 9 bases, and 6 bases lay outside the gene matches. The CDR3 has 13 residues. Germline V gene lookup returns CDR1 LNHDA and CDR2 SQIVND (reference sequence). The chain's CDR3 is CASQYRGNYGYTF. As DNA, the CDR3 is TGTGCCAGCCAATACAGGGGAAACTATGGCTACACCTTC.

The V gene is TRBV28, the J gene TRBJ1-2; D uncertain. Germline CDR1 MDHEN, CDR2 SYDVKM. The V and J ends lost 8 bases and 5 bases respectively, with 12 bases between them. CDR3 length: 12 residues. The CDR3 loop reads CASHVRQYGYTF. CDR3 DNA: TGTGCCAGCCACGTTAGACAATATGGCTACACCTTC.

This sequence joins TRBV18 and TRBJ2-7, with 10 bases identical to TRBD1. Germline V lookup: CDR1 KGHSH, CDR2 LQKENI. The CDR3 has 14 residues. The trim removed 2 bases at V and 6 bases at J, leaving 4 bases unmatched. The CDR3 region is CASSPGTGAREQYF. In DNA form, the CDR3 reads TGTGCCAGCTCACCAGGGACAGGGGCCCGCGAGCAGTACTTC.

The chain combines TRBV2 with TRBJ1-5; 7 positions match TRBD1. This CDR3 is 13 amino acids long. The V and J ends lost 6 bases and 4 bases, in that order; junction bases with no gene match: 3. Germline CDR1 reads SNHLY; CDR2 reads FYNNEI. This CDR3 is CASRETGNQPQHF. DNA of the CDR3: TGTGCCAGCAGAGAGACAGGGAATCAGCCCCAGCATTTT.

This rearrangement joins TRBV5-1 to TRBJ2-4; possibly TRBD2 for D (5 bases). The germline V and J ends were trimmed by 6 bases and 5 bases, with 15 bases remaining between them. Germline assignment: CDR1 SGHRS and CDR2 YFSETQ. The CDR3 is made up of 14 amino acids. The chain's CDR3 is CASTALVGENIQYF. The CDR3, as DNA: TGCGCCAGCACCGCCCTGGTCGGGGAAAACATTCAGTACTTC. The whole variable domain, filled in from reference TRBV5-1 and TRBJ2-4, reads KAGVTQTPRYLIKTRGQQVTLSCSPISGHRSVSWYQQTPGQGLQFLFEYFSETQRNKGNFPGRFSGRQFSNSRSEMNVSTLELGDSALYLCASTALVGENIQYFGAGTRLSVL.

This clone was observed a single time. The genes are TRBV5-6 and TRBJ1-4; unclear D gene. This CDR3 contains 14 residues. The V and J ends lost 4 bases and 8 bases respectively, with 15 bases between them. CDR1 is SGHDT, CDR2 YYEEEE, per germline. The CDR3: CASSIGTTWEKLFF. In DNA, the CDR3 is TGTGCCAGCAGCATCGGTACCACTTGGGAAAAACTGTTTTTT. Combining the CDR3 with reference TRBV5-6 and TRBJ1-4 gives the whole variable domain DAGVTQSPTHLIKTRGQQVTLRCSPKSGHDTVSWYQQALGQGPQFIFQYYEEEERQRGNFPDRFSGHQFPNYSSELNVNALLLGDSALYLCASSIGTTWEKLFFGSGTQLSVL.

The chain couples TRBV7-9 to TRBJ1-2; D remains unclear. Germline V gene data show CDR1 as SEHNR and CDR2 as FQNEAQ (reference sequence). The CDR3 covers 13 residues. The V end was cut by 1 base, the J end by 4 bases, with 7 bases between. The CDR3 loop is CASSLEQSYGYTF. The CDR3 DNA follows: TGTGCCAGCAGCTTAGAGCAGAGCTATGGCTACACCTTC.

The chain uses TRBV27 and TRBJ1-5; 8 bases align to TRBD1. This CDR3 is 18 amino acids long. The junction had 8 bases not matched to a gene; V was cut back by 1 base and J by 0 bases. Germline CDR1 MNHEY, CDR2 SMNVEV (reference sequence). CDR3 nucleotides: TGTGCCAGCAGTTTATATGGACAGGGACAGGATAGCAATCAGCCCCAGCATTTT. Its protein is CASSLYGQGQDSNQPQHF.

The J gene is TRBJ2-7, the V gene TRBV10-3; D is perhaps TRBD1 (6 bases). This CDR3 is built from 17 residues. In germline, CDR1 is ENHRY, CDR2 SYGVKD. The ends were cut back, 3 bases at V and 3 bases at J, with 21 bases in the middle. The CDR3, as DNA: TGTGCCATCAGTGACCCCACAGGGCCAGGGGCTAACTACGAGCAGTACTTC. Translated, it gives CAISDPTGPGANYEQYF.